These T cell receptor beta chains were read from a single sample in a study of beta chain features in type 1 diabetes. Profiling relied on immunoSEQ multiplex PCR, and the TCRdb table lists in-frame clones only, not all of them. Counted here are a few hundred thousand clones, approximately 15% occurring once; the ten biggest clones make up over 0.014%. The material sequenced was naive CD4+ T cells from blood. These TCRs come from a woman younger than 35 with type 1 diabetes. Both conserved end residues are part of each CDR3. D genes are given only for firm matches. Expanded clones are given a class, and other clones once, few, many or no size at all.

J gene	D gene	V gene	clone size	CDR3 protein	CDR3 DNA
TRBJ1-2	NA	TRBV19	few	CASNLGQGYTF	TGTGCCAGTAATTTGGGGCAGGGCTACACCTTC
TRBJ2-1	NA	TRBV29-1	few	CSVDWLGLAHNEQFF	TGCAGCGTTGATTGGTTGGGGCTCGCGCACAATGAGCAGTTCTTC
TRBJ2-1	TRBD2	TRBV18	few	CASSPPGRDLQFF	TGTGCCAGCTCACCCCCCGGGAGGGACCTTCAGTTCTTC
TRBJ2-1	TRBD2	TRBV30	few	CAWRTSGYNEQFF	TGTGCCTGGAGGACTAGCGGCTACAATGAGCAGTTCTTC
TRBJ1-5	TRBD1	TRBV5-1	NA	CASSGGDRGDQPQHF	TGCGCCAGCAGCGGCGGGGACAGGGGCGATCAGCCCCAGCATTTT
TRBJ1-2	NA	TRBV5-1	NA	CASSYGGSGGYTF	TGCGCCAGCAGCTACGGGGGGAGCGGTGGCTACACCTTC
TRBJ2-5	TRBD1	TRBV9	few	CASSVTGGIQETQYF	TGTGCCAGCAGCGTTACAGGGGGGATCCAAGAGACCCAGTACTTC
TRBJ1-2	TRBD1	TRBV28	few	CASIRDRSHGYTF	TGTGCCAGCATCCGGGACAGGTCTCATGGCTACACCTTC
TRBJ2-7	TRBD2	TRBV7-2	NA	CASSSAGTSVFEQYF	TGTGCCAGCAGCTCAGCCGGGACTAGCGTTTTCGAGCAGTACTTC
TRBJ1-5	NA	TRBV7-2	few	CASTLVEGGNQPQHF	TGTGCCAGCACCCTGGTTGAGGGAGGAAATCAGCCCCAGCATTTT
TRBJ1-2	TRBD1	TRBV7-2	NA	CASTLDRGHWDGYTF	TGTGCCAGCACCCTTGACAGGGGCCATTGGGATGGCTACACCTTC
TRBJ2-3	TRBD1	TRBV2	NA	CASRLSGTGLTDTQYF	TGTGCCAGCAGGCTCTCCGGGACAGGGCTCACAGATACGCAGTATTTT
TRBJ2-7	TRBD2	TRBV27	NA	CATRSASGKSFGEQYF	TGTGCCACCCGTTCAGCTAGCGGGAAATCTTTCGGAGAGCAGTACTTC
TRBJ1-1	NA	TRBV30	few	CAWMGGRNTEAFF	TGTGCCTGGATGGGGGGTCGGAACACTGAAGCTTTCTTT
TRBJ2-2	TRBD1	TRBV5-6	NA	CASSPGTGDTTGELFF	TGTGCCAGCAGCCCCGGGACAGGGGACACGACCGGGGAGCTGTTTTTT
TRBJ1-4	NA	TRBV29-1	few	CSVATGTNEKLFF	TGCAGCGTTGCGACAGGCACTAATGAAAAACTGTTTTTT
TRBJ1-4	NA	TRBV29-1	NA	CSVGRRGDEKLFF	TGCAGCGTTGGTCGGAGGGGAGATGAAAAACTGTTTTTT
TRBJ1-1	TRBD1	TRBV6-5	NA	CASSYRGQKSQAFF	TGTGCCAGCAGTTACCGGGGACAGAAGAGCCAAGCTTTCTTT
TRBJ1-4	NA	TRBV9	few	CASSPRNRLGDEKLFF	TGTGCCAGCAGCCCACGGAACCGCCTAGGTGATGAAAAACTGTTTTTT
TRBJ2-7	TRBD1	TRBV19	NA	CASSPGQGAISSYEQYF	TGTGCCAGTAGTCCTGGACAGGGGGCGATAAGCTCCTACGAGCAGTACTTC
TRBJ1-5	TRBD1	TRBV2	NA	CASRGTGGLPQHF	TGTGCCAGCAGGGGGACAGGGGGATTGCCCCAGCATTTT
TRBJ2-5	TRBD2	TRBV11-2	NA	CASSLGLAGVETQYF	TGTGCCAGCAGCCTTGGACTAGCGGGAGTCGAGACCCAGTACTTC
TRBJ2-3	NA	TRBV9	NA	CASSVSGYPSTDTQYF	TGTGCCAGCAGCGTAAGCGGATACCCTAGCACAGATACGCAGTATTTT
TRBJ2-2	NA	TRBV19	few	CASRGTGSTGELFF	TGTGCCAGTAGGGGAACAGGGTCCACCGGGGAGCTGTTTTTT
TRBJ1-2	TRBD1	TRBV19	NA	CASSLGDRGFYGYTF	TGTGCCAGTAGCCTGGGGGACAGGGGGTTCTATGGCTACACCTTC
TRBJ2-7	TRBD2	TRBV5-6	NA	CASSLGTSGLRIPYEQYF	TGTGCCAGCAGCCTCGGGACTAGCGGGTTAAGAATACCCTACGAGCAGTACTTC
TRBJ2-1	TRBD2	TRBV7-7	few	CASSLTLAEYNEQFF	TGTGCCAGCAGCTTAACGCTAGCGGAATACAATGAGCAGTTCTTC